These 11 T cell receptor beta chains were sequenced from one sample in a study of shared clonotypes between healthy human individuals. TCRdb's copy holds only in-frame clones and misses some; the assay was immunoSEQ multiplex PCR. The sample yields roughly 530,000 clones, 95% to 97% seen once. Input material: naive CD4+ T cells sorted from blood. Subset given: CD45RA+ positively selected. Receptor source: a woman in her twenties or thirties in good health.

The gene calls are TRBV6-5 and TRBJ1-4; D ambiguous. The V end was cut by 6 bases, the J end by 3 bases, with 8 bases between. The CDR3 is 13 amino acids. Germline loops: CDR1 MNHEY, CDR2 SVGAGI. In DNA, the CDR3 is TGTGCCAGCAGCTTAACAGCTAATGAAAAACTGTTTTTT. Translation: CASSLTANEKLFF.

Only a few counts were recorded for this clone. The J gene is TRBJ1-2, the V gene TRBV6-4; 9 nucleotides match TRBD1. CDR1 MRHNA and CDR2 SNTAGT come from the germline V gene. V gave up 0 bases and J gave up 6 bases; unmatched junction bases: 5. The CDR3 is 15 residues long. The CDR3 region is CASSDSGDREDGYTF. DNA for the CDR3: TGTGCCAGCAGTGACTCAGGGGACAGGGAAGATGGCTACACCTTC.

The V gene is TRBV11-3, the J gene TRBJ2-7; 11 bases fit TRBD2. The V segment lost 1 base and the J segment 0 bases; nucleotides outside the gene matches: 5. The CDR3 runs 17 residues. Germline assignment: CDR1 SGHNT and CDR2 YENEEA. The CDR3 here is CASSLGGSGRDSYEQYF. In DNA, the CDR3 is TGTGCCAGCAGCTTAGGAGGTAGCGGGAGGGACTCCTACGAGCAGTACTTC.

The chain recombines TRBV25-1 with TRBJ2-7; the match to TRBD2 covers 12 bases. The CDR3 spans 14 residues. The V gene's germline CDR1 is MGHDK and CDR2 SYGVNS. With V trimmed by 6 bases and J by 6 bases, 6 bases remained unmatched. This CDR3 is CASSRLAGVSEQYF. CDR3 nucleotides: TGTGCCAGCAGCAGACTAGCGGGAGTATCCGAGCAGTACTTC.

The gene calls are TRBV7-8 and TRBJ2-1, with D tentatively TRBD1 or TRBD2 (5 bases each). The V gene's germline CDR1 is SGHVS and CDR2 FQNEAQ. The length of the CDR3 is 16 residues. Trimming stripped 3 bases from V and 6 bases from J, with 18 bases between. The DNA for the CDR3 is TGTGCCAGCAGCTTTAGTTTGGGGGTCCCCGGCAATGAGCAGTTCTTC. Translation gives CASSFSLGVPGNEQFF.

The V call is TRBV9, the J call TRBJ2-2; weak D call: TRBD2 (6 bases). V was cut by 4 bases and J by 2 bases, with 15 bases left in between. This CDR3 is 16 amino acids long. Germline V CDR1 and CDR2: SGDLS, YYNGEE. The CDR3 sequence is CASSSTGTGNTGELFF. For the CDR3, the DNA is TGTGCCAGCAGCTCGACCGGGACTGGAAACACCGGGGAGCTGTTTTTT.

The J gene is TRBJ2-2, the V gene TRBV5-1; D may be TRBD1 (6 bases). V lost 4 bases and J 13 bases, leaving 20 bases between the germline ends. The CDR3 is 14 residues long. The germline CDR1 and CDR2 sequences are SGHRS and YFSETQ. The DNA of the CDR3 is TGCGCCAGCAGCCCGGCGACAGGCAAAGAGGGGCTGTTTTTT. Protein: CASSPATGKEGLFF.

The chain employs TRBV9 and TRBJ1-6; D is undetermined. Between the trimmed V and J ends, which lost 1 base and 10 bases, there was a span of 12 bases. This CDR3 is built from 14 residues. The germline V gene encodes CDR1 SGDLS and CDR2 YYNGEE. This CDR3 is CASSVLPRESPLHF. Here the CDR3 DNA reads TGTGCCAGCAGCGTACTCCCCCGGGAGTCACCCCTCCACTTT.

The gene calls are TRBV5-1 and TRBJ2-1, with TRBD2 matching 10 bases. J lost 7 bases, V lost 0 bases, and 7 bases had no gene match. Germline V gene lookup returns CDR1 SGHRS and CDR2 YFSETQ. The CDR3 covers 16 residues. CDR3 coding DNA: TGCGCCAGCAGCTTGGCTCTAGCGGGAGTAGTGAATGAGCAGTTCTTC. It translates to CASSLALAGVVNEQFF.

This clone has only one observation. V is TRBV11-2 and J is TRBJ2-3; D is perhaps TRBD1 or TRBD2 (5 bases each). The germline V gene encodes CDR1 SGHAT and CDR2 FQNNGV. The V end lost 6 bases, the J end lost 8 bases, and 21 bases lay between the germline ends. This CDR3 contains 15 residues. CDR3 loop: CASSPLGSGAGTQYF. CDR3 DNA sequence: TGTGCCAGCAGTCCCTTGGGGAGTGGGGCAGGTACGCAGTATTTT. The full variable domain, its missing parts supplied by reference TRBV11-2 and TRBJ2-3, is EAGVAQSPRYKIIEKRQSVAFWCNPISGHATLYWYQQILGQGPKLLIQFQNNGVVDDSQLPKDRFSAERLKGVDSTLKIQPAKLEDSAVYLCASSPLGSGAGTQYFGPGTRLTVL.

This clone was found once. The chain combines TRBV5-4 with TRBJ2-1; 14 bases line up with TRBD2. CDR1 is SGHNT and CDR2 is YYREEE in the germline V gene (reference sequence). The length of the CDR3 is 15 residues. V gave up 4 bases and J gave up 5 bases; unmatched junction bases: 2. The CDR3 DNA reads TGTGCCAGCAGCGGGGGACTAGCGGGAGACAATGAGCAGTTCTTC. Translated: CASSGGLAGDNEQFF.